This TCR beta chain was observed in a study of T cells in Graves' hyperthyroidism and ophthalmopathy. Study outcomes and limitations: Blood samples included most of the expanded thyroid clonotypes exceeding 0.001. Ophthalmopathy onset followed model prediction by a median about six months.

The CDR3 regions of TCR beta were amplified from RNA transcripts. Initially, a first-round RT-PCR of the TCR CDR3 employed the HTBI primer set. Each CDR3 protein is one row after TCRdb ran MiXCR on the multiplex PCR reads. The sample has approximately 740,000 distinct CDR3 sequences; 12% to 15% are singletons. The V end was cut by 2 bases, the J end by 1 base, with 19 bases between. The length of the CDR3 is 18 residues. Per germline, CDR1 SGHTA and CDR2 FQGTGA. The sample holds many counts of this clonotype. Its antigen is not known. The chain uses TRBV7-3 and TRBJ2-3, with D perhaps TRBD2 (8 bases). The source of this sequence is a woman aged 18-30 years with Graves' hyperthyroidism. The source material was blood. CDR3 in amino acids: CASSLGRGLAGRTDTQYF. Written as DNA, the CDR3 is TGTGCCAGCAGCTTAGGGAGGGGGCTAGCGGGCCGCACAGATACGCAGTATTTT.